A single sample is the source of the 14 T cell receptor beta chains below, sequenced in a study of T cells after yellow fever vaccination. Each CDR3 protein gets one entry after TCRdb re-called the 5' RACE reads with MiXCR. The sample lists some 300,000 distinct CDR3 sequences, less than 9.5% occurring once. The starting material was CD4+ T cells sorted from PBMCs, obtained 5 days after the yellow fever booster vaccination. The receptors here all came from a man between 18 and 35 years old who received the YFV17D yellow fever vaccine.

The chain carries TRBV6-5 and TRBJ1-1; 9 bases align to TRBD1. CDR1 is MNHEY and CDR2 is SVGAGI in the germline V gene. This CDR3 has 14 residues. J lost 10 bases, V lost 6 bases, and 12 bases had no gene match. This CDR3 reads CASRPDRGTAGAFF. CDR3 in DNA: TGTGCCAGCAGACCTGACAGGGGGACCGCGGGAGCTTTCTTT.

This clonotype was picked up a small number of times. The V call is TRBV29-1, the J call TRBJ2-7, with 9 bases lining up with TRBD1. Trimming at V came to 4 bases and at J to 2 bases, leaving 6 bases not matched to a gene. Looked up from germline, CDR1 is SQVTM and CDR2 is ANQGSEA. This CDR3 is 14 amino acids long. This CDR3 reads CSVGTRQGAYEQYF. The CDR3 region has the DNA TGCAGCGTTGGAACGCGACAGGGGGCCTACGAGCAGTACTTC.

This clonotype has only a few counts. The chain employs TRBV7-2 and TRBJ2-3; TRBD2 aligns across 7 bases. The V gene end was trimmed by 3 bases and the J gene end by 2 bases; junction bases not matched to a gene: 5. The CDR3 is 15 residues long. Per the germline V gene, CDR1 is SGHTA and CDR2 is FQGNSA. In DNA form, the CDR3 reads TGTGCCAGCAGCTTGCAGGGAGGGAACACAGATACGCAGTATTTT. As protein: CASSLQGGNTDTQYF.

The CDR3 protein is CASSLTRQGGETQYF. CDR3 coding DNA: TGTGCCAGCAGCTTAACTAGACAGGGCGGGGAGACCCAGTACTTC. The rearrangement links TRBV7-2 to TRBJ2-5; TRBD1 aligns across 7 bases. V lost 2 bases and J lost 5; bases outside the gene matches: 8. The CDR3 is 15 residues long. Germline V gives CDR1 SGHTA, CDR2 FQGNSA.

This chain connects TRBV9 to TRBJ1-2; D ambiguous. The CDR3 runs 14 residues. V lost 3 bases to trimming and J lost 7 bases, with 16 bases between them. Germline V gene sequence: CDR1 SGDLS, CDR2 YYNGEE. CDR3 in DNA: TGTGCCAGCAGCGCCCAACCTGACGGCCCTGGCTACACCTTC. Translated, it gives CASSAQPDGPGYTF.

This chain uses TRBV19 with TRBJ2-3; D possibly corresponds to TRBD1 (6 bases). Per germline, CDR1 LNHDA and CDR2 SQIVND (reference sequence). CDR3 size: 14 residues. V gave up 3 bases and J gave up 3 bases, with 10 bases separating them. The CDR3 DNA is TGTGCCAGTAGTATGGCCAGGGGAACAGATACGCAGTATTTT. Encoded protein: CASSMARGTDTQYF. The full variable domain, in which reference TRBV19 and TRBJ2-3 provide the parts outside the CDR3, is DGGITQSPKYLFRKEGQNVTLSCEQNLNHDAMYWYRQDPGQGLRLIYYSQIVNDFQKGDIAEGYSVSREKKESFPLTVTSAQKNPTAFYLCASSMARGTDTQYFGPGTRLTVL.

This clonotype was seen a handful of times. V and J are TRBV6-2 or TRBV6-3 and TRBJ1-5, with 11 nucleotides matching TRBD1. Germline values: CDR1 MNHEY, CDR2 SVGEGT. V shed 7 bases, J shed 0 bases, and the junction held 8 bases outside the gene matches. This CDR3 spans 17 amino acids. The CDR3 loop reads CASNKGDRGYSNQPQHF. In DNA, the CDR3 is TGTGCCAGCAACAAAGGGGACAGGGGGTATAGCAATCAGCCCCAGCATTTT.

In this sample, this clonotype turned up a few times. The chain recombines TRBV7-2 with TRBJ1-4; TRBD1 aligns across 9 bases. The CDR3 consists of 15 residues. The germline V gene has CDR1 SGHTA and CDR2 FQGNSA. Trimming took 5 bases from V and 5 from J; bases not matched to a gene: 6. The DNA for the CDR3 is TGTGCCAGCAGCGTACGACAGGGGGAGAATGAAAAACTGTTTTTT. It specifies CASSVRQGENEKLFF. Variable domain in full (rest from reference TRBV7-2 and TRBJ1-4): GAGVSQSPSNKVTEKGKDVELRCDPISGHTALYWYRQSLGQGLEFLIYFQGNSAPDKSGLPSDRFSAERTGGSVSTLTIQRTQQEDSAVYLCASSVRQGENEKLFFGSGTQLSVL.

This clonotype appeared a single time. CDR3 loop: CASSLEGGNEKLFF. The DNA of the CDR3 is TGCGCCAGCAGCTTGGAGGGGGGTAACGAAAAACTGTTTTTT. J is TRBJ1-4 and V is TRBV5-1, with D possibly matching TRBD1 (6 bases). Trimming took off 0 bases at V and 8 bases at J, with 11 bases between the two ends. The germline V gene has CDR1 SGHRS and CDR2 YFSETQ. CDR3 size: 14 residues.

This chain links TRBV12-3 or TRBV12-4 with TRBJ2-2; D remains unclear. This CDR3 has 15 residues. V lost 0 bases, J lost 1 base, and 6 bases lay in between. The CDR3, as DNA: TGTGCCAGCAGTTTAGCGGGTCAGAACACCGGGGAGCTGTTTTTT. It specifies CASSLAGQNTGELFF.

This clonotype has at least ten counts. This chain links TRBV4-2 with TRBJ2-3, with 10 bases identical to TRBD2. Per the germline V gene, CDR1 is LGHNA and CDR2 is YNFKEQ. This CDR3 contains 17 residues. V shed 2 bases, J shed 7 bases, and the junction held 12 bases outside the gene matches. The CDR3, as DNA: TGTGCCAGCAGCCAATCCCGGTCCAGCGGGGGGGCAAATACGCAGTATTTT. Translated, it gives CASSQSRSSGGANTQYF.

This rearrangement joins TRBV12-3 or TRBV12-4 to TRBJ2-7; 10 bases map to TRBD1. The CDR3 loop spans 16 amino acids. Trimming at V came to 3 bases and at J to 0 bases, leaving 5 bases not matched to a gene. The CDR3 coding sequence is TGTGCCAGCAGTTTGACAGGGGGCGCGGGCTCCTACGAGCAGTACTTC. This codes for CASSLTGGAGSYEQYF.

This clonotype was detected a few times. V usage is TRBV7-2 and J usage is TRBJ2-3; tentative D call: TRBD2 (5 bases). There are 12 residues in the CDR3. The germline CDR1 and CDR2 sequences are SGHTA and FQGNSA. V was shortened by 8 bases and J by 4 bases, with 10 bases between the two germline ends. The CDR3 bases are TGTGCCAGCTACGTACTAGCAGATACGCAGTATTTT. Residues: CASYVLADTQYF.

V usage is TRBV27 and J usage is TRBJ2-5; the match to TRBD2 covers 13 bases. The CDR3 has 17 amino acids. Germline V lookup: CDR1 MNHEY, CDR2 SMNVEV (reference sequence). V lost 6 bases and J lost 5; bases outside the gene matches: 12. The CDR3 loop is CASSRDRLAGGMETQYF. The CDR3, as DNA: TGTGCCAGCAGCCGGGATCGACTAGCGGGGGGCATGGAGACCCAGTACTTC.